This T cell receptor (beta chain) comes out of a study of blood T cell repertoires in COVID-19. Study summary: COVID-19 samples collected from the United States, Italy and Spain covered acute and convalescent phases. Sample material is recorded as cDNA or gDNA derived from T cells, B-cell-depleted T cells, or PBMCs.

The germline V gene has CDR1 SGHAT and CDR2 FQNNGV. This CDR3 contains 17 residues. The trim removed 5 bases at V and 6 bases at J, leaving 8 bases unmatched. How the authors handled the data: Scientists estimated how many nucleated cells there were by amplifying reference gene primers. Assay: immunoSEQ multiplex PCR; the TCRdb copy retains only in-frame clones and omits some. V and J calls and clone size are given by that table; D and trimming were obtained from the DNA. The repertoire includes 230,000 or so clones, approximately 84% of them detected once, and approximately 4.7% sits in the top ten.

This chain joins TRBV11-2 and TRBJ2-1; 15 nucleotides match TRBD2. The TCR comes from a man aged 50 to 59 with active or convalescent COVID-19. Input material: peripheral blood. This chain's CDR3 is CASSHSGLAGGINEQFF. The CDR3 region has the DNA TGTGCCAGCAGCCACTCGGGACTAGCGGGGGGAATCAATGAGCAGTTCTTC.